The clone carrying this T cell receptor (beta chain) was counted between two and nine times. Its antigen is currently unknown. This entry is derived from a study of a mutant IDH1 vaccine in newly diagnosed glioma. Study-level information: Treated patients, averaging around 40 years, were roughly 62% male and roughly 38% female. Every participant had undergone radiotherapy, temozolomide, or both before, and most underwent both.

Documented time point: baseline, week 1 (first vaccination visit). The treatment is: pre-vaccination baseline after standard-of-care therapy. The astrocytomas were IDH1-mutant, ATRX-negative, and WHO grade 3 or 4. The CDR3 runs 13 residues. Germline CDR1 is SGHTA and CDR2 is FQGNSA. Trimming removed 5 bases from V and 6 bases from J; junction bases left unmatched: 7. Study-wide findings and caveats: The occurrence of vaccine-induced immune responses was seen in more than 85% of patients.

The repertoire was sequenced with immunoSEQ multiplex PCR; TCRdb's copy has only in-frame clones and lacks some. Of around 99,000 clones in the sample, around 77% are singletons; the top ten hold around 7%. The rearrangement joins TRBV7-2 to TRBJ2-7; the match to TRBD2 covers 7 bases. The source was PBMCs, collected from a glioma patient treated with radiotherapy, temozolomide or both. This clonotype originated in a man between 35 and 55 years old with glioma. The CDR3 loop is CASSRSGLGEQYF. The CDR3 region has the DNA TGTGCCAGCAGCCGTAGCGGGCTTGGCGAGCAGTACTTC.